This T cell receptor beta chain was documented in a study of spatial heterogeneity in lung cancer (dated by TCRdb to about 2019). With regard to the full study: Donors were 72 patients with early-stage, untreated non-small cell lung cancer from the lung TRACERx cohort. TCR repertoire features were related to nonsynonymous mutation counts determined by whole-exome sequencing of tumor tissue. Follow-up PBMC samples were sequenced whenever available, with the median time to follow-up being approximately two years after resection. At surgery, both alpha and beta chains were TCR-sequenced in under 250 tumor regions, approximately 64 matched nontumor lung samples and a few dozen PBMC samples. In the raw uncorrected reads, each unique combination of TCR and UMI appeared more than ten times on average. In non-small cell lung cancer, the study quantitatively compared TCR alpha and beta repertoires across several tumor regions, matched nontumor lung, and blood. Beta-chain transcripts were consistently detected in greater numbers than alpha-chain transcripts, which likely reflects a higher abundance of beta-chain transcripts.

Receptor amplification or capture employed 5' RACE. TCRdb names NextSeq 500 as the instrument used. To allow correction of PCR and sequencing errors, the TCR library protocol tagged every TCR cDNA molecule with a unique molecular identifier. Per the original workflow: TCR identification, UMI-based error correction and CDR3 extraction were performed with Decombinator tools. TCRs above a frequency of 2 per 1,000, corresponding to the top 1% of the tumor frequency distribution, were defined as expanded. Each repertoire was subsampled 100 times to 5,000 TCRs, after which Renyi diversity was computed with the R vegan package. CDR3 similarity networks were built from amino acid triplet string-kernel similarity, with CDR3s being connected when pairwise similarity was above 0.82. In TCRdb, the public reads were trimmed at Q25 with fastp and aligned with MiXCR, with productive beta chains retained. Merged by CDR3 protein, the rows form single entries marked with the most common genes and DNA. What appears here as the V and J calls and clone size reflects TCRdb's work, not the paper's. Recorded for this sample are about 17,000 distinct CDR3 sequences; about a fifth of them occurred a single time. The ten most abundant clones make up 6.2% of the sample.

The CDR3 goes from the cysteine to the phenylalanine over 17 residues. Here the CDR3 DNA is all that survives: 51 bases in frame from base 1. The germline V gene encodes CDR1 SGHRS and CDR2 YFSETQ. The V and J ends are trimmed by 4 bases and 5 bases, leaving 19 bases between them. Interpreted using the paper, the time point label stands for: blood at routine non-recurrence follow-up after resection. Without any cell sorting, TCR sequencing was performed on whole RNA extracted either from tumor and nontumor lung tissue or from cryopreserved PBMC samples. Only patients for whom sufficient RNA was available from at least two tumor regions were selected for TCR sequencing. This clonotype has a handful of counts. Its recognized antigen is unknown. No base qualities exist here, and no much larger clone lies one base off it. Broader findings and caveats from the paper: Comparisons of baseline and follow-up blood repertoires included only approximately 15 patients. Confirming at a functional level the hypothesis that regional TCRs recognize regional mutations was considered to require additional single-cell paired TCR alpha and beta sequencing. Ubiquitous expanded tumor TCRs were detected in blood more often at tumor resection than at routine follow-up.

The chain couples TRBV5-1 to TRBJ2-6; 5 matching bases give a weak D call of TRBD2. This specimen was PBMCs, taken at follow-up. The source of this sequence is a male donor with early-stage non-small cell lung cancer. The CDR3 amino acid sequence is: CASSKNGPLGRANVLTF. The nucleotide sequence is TGCGCCAGCAGCAAAAACGGTCCCCTCGGGAGGGCCAACGTCCTGACTTTC.